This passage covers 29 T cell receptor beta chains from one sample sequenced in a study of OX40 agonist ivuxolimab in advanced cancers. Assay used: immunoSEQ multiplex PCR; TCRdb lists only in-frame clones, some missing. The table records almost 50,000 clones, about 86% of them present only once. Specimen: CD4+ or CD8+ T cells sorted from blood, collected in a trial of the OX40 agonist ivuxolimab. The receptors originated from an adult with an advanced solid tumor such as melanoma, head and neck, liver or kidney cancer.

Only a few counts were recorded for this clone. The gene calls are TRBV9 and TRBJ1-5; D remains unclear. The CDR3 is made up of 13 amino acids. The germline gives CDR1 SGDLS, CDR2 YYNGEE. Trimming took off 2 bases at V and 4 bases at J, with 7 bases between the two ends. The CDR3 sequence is CASSVGENQPQHF. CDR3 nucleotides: TGTGCCAGCAGCGTCGGGGAAAATCAGCCCCAGCATTTT.

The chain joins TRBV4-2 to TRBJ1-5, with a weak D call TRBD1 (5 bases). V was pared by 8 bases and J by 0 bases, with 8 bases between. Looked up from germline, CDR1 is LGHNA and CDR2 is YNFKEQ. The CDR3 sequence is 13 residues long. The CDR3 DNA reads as TGTGCCAGCTCAGGGAGTAGCAATCAGCCCCAGCATTTT. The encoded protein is CASSGSSNQPQHF.

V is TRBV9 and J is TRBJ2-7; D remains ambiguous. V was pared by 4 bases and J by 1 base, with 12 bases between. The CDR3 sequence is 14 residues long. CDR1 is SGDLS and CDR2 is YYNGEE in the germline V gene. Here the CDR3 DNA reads TGTGCCAGCAGCTCAGGTGGGGTATCCTACGAGCAGTACTTC. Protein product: CASSSGGVSYEQYF.

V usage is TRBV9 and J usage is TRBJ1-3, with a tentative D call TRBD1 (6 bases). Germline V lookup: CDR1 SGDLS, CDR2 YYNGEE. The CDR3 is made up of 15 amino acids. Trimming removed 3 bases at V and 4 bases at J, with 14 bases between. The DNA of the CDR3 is TGTGCCAGCAGCGCATGGGGGGGCAGCGGAAACACCATATATTTT. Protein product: CASSAWGGSGNTIYF.

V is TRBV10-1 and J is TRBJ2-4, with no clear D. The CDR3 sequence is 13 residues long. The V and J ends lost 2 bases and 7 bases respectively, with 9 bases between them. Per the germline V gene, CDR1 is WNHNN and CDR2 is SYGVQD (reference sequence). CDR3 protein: CASSEGSGNIQYF. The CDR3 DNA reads TGCGCCAGCAGTGAGGGTTCTGGGAACATTCAGTACTTC.

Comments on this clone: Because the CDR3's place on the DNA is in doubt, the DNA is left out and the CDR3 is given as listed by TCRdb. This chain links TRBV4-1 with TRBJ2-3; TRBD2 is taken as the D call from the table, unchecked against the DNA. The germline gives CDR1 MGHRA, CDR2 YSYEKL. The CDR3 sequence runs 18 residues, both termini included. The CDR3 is CASSFSVLGLARVDTQYF.

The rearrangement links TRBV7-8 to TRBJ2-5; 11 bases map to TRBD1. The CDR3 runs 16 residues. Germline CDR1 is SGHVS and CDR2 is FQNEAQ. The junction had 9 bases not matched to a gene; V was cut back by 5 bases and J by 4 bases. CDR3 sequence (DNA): TGTGCCAGCAGCCCATGGACAGGGGGCGCGAGAGAGACCCAGTACTTC. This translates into CASSPWTGGARETQYF.

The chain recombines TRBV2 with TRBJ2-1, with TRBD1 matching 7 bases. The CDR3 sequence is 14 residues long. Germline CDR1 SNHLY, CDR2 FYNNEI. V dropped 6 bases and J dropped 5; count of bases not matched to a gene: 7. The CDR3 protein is CASRGGQYHNEQFF. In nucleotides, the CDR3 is TGTGCCAGCAGAGGGGGACAGTACCACAATGAGCAGTTCTTC.

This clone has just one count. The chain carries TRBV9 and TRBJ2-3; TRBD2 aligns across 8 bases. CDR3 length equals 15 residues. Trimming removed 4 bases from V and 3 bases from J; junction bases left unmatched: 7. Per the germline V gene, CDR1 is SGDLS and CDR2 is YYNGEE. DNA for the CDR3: TGTGCCAGCAGCCGCCCCGGGGGGGTTACAGATACGCAGTATTTT. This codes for CASSRPGGVTDTQYF.

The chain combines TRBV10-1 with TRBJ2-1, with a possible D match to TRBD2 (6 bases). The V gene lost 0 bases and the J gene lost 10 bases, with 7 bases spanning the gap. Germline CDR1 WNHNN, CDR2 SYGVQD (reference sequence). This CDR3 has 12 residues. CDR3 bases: TGCGCCAGCAGTGAGTCAGGACTAGAGCAGTTCTTC. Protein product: CASSESGLEQFF.

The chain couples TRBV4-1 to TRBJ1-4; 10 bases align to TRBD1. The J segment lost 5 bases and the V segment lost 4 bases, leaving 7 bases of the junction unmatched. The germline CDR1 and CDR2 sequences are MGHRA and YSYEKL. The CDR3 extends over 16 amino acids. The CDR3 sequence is CASSPAPGQGNEKLFF. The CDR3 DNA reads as TGCGCCAGCAGCCCGGCACCGGGACAGGGGAATGAAAAACTGTTTTTT.

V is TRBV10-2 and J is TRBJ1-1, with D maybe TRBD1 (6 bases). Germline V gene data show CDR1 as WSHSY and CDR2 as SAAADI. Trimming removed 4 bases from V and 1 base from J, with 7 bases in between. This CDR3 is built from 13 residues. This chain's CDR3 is CASSGQENTEAFF. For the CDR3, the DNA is TGCGCCAGCAGTGGACAGGAGAACACTGAAGCTTTCTTT.

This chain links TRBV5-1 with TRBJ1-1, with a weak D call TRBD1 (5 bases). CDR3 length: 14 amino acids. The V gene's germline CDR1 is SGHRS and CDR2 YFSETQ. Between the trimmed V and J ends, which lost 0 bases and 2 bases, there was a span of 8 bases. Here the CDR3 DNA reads TGCGCCAGCAGCTTGGGTGGGGACAACACTGAAGCTTTCTTT. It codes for CASSLGGDNTEAFF.

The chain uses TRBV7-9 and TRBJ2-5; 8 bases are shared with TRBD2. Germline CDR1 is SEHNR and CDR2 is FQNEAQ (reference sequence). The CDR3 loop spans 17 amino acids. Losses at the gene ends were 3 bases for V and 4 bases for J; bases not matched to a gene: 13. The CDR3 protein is CASSFPSGREVRETQYF. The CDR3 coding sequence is TGTGCCAGCAGCTTCCCATCAGGGCGGGAGGTTAGAGAGACCCAGTACTTC.

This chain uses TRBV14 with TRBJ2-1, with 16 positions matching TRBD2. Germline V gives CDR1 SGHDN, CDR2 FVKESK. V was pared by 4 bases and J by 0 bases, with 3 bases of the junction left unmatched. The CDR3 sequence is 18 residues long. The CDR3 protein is CASSPGLAGGPSYNEQFF. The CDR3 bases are TGTGCCAGCAGCCCGGGACTAGCGGGGGGGCCCTCCTACAATGAGCAGTTCTTC.

The CDR3 DNA reads TGTGCCAGCAGCCCGGGACAGGGGGCCTACACCATATATTTT. Translating it yields CASSPGQGAYTIYF. The genes are TRBV5-6 and TRBJ1-3; 12 bases map to TRBD1. With V trimmed by 4 bases and J by 8 bases, 4 bases remained unmatched. There are 14 residues in the CDR3. Germline V CDR1 and CDR2: SGHDT, YYEEEE.

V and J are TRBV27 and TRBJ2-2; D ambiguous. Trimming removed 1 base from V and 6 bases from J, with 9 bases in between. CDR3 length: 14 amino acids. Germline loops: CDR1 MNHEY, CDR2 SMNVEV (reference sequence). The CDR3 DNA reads TGTGCCAGCAGTTTATATGACCCGTCCGGGGAGCTGTTTTTT. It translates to CASSLYDPSGELFF.

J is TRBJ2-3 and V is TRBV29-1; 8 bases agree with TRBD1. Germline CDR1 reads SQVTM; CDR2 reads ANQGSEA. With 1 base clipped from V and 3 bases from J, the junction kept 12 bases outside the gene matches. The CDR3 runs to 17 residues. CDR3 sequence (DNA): TGCAGCGTTGAAGGGACTCAGGGGGCAGAGCAAACAGATACGCAGTATTTT. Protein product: CSVEGTQGAEQTDTQYF.

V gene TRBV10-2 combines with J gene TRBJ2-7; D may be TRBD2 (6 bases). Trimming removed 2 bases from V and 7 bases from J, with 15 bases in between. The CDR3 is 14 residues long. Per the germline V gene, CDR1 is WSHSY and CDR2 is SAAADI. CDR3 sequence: CASSEPSGRWEQYV. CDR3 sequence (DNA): TGCGCCAGCAGTGAGCCGTCAGGGAGGTGGGAGCAGTACGTC.

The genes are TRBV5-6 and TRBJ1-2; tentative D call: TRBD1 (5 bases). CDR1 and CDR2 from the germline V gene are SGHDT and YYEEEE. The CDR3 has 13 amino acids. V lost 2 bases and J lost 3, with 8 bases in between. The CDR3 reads CASSLGGDYGYTF. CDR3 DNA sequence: TGTGCCAGCAGCTTAGGAGGGGACTATGGCTACACCTTC.

The CDR3 is CASSEFSGNTIYF. CDR3 bases: TGTGCCAGCAGCGAGTTCTCTGGAAACACCATATATTTT. This chain uses TRBV9 with TRBJ1-3; D not resolved. V lost 3 bases to trimming and J lost 0 bases, with 4 bases between them. The CDR3 runs 13 residues. CDR1 is SGDLS, CDR2 YYNGEE, per germline.

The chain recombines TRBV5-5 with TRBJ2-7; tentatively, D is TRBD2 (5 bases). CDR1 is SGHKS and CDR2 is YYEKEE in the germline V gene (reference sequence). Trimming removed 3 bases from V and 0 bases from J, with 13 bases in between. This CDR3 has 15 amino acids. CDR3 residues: CASSSGGPSSYEQYF. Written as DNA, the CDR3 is TGTGCCAGCAGCTCGGGCGGGCCCAGCTCCTACGAGCAGTACTTC.

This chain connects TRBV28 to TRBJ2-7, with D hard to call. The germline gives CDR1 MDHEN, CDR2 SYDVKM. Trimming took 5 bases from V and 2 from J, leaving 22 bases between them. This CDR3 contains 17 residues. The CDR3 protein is CASSTQFLVLGTYEQYF. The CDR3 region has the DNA TGTGCCAGCAGTACCCAGTTCCTAGTCTTAGGCACCTACGAGCAGTACTTC.

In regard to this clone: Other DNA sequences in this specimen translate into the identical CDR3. The CDR3 DNA reads as TGTGCCAGCAGTCCTGGAGGGACTGAAGCTTTCTTT. The encoded protein is CASSPGGTEAFF. The rearrangement uses TRBV6-5 and TRBJ1-1; D is undetermined. V was pared by 5 bases and J by 5 bases, with 9 bases between. CDR1 and CDR2 from the germline V gene are MNHEY and SVGAGI. The CDR3 length is 12 residues.

This CDR3 is CATAPRTGAGVETQYF. CDR3 DNA sequence: TGTGCCACCGCCCCGAGGACAGGGGCGGGGGTAGAGACCCAGTACTTC. V usage is TRBV28 and J usage is TRBJ2-5; 9 bases line up with TRBD1. CDR1 is MDHEN and CDR2 is SYDVKM in the germline V gene. V was pared by 10 bases and J by 4 bases, with 16 bases of the junction left unmatched. The CDR3 sequence is 16 residues long.

The CDR3 protein is CASSLTGEEPQHF. CDR3 DNA sequence: TGTGCCAGCAGCCTGACAGGGGAAGAGCCCCAGCATTTT. The V call is TRBV6-5, the J call TRBJ1-5, with TRBD1 matching over 8 bases. With V trimmed by 6 bases and J by 8 bases, 6 bases remained unmatched. The CDR3 totals 13 residues. From germline, CDR1 is MNHEY and CDR2 SVGAGI.

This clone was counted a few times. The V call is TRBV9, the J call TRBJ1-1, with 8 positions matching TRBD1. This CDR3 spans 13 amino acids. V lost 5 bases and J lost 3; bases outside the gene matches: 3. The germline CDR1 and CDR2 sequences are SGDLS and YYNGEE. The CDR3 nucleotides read TGTGCCAGCAGTTGGGGACAGGACACTGAAGCTTTCTTT. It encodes CASSWGQDTEAFF.

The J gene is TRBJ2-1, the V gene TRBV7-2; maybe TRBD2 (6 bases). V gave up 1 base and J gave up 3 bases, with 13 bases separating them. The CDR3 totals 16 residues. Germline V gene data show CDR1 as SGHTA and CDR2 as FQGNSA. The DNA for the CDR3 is TGTGCCAGCAGCTTAGTCGGGGGAACGATCTACAATGAGCAGTTCTTC. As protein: CASSLVGGTIYNEQFF.

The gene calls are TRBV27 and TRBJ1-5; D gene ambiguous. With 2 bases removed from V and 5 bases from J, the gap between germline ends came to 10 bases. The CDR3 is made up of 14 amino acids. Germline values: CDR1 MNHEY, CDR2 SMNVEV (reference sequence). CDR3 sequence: CASSLGVTHQPQHF. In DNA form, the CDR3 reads TGTGCCAGCAGTTTAGGAGTTACGCATCAGCCCCAGCATTTT.